Included here is one TCR beta chain sequence, with context. This entry comes from a study of T cells in Graves' hyperthyroidism and ophthalmopathy. This CDR3 has 15 residues. Trimming removed 2 bases from V and 4 bases from J; junction bases left unmatched: 9. The germline gives CDR1 DFQATT, CDR2 SNEGSKA (reference sequence). It was RNA transcripts that yielded the amplified TCR beta CDR3 regions. Researchers ran a first-round RT-PCR on the TCR CDR3 using the HTBI primer set. TCRdb fed the multiplex PCR reads into MiXCR, producing one record per CDR3 protein. The sample gives approximately 370,000 distinct CDR3 sequences, roughly 17% of which show up once; 34% is in the top ten.

Sample: blood. The chain combines TRBV20-1 with TRBJ2-7, with 9 bases that match TRBD2. This TCR derives from a woman aged 30 to 39 with Graves' hyperthyroidism that later progressed to Graves' ophthalmopathy. The CDR3 region is CSARSGFSGGYEQYF. The CDR3 nucleotides are TGCAGTGCTAGATCCGGGTTTAGCGGGGGATACGAGCAGTACTTC.